Below, 20 T cell receptor beta chains from the same sample are listed, as sequenced in a study of Tregs in tolerant kidney transplant recipients. TCRdb's copy holds only in-frame clones and misses some; the assay was immunoSEQ multiplex PCR. Altogether some 66,000 clones are present, roughly 92% being singletons, with the ten largest covering approximately 11%. Specimen: CD8+ T cells from blood, collected before the transplant. The receptors stem from a human donor who received a combined kidney and bone marrow transplant.

V is TRBV2 and J is TRBJ2-5; D call uncertain. Germline V gene sequence: CDR1 SNHLY, CDR2 FYNNEI. The length of the CDR3 is 17 residues. Trimming pared 2 bases from V and 11 bases from J, leaving 27 bases between. CDR3 in amino acids: CASSESQFFGLTGEQYF. The CDR3 DNA is TGTGCCAGCAGTGAATCCCAATTCTTCGGTCTCACGGGTGAGCAGTACTTC. The variable domain in full, completed from reference TRBV2 and TRBJ2-5, reads EPEVTQTPSHQVTQMGQEVILRCVPISNHLYFYWYRQILGQKVEFLVSFYNNEISEKSEIFDDQFSVERPDGSNFTLKIRSTKLEDSAMYFCASSESQFFGLTGEQYFGPGTRLLVL.

The chain employs TRBV7-3 and TRBJ2-5; D might be TRBD1 (6 bases). The CDR3 loop spans 14 amino acids. Germline V lookup: CDR1 SGHTA, CDR2 FQGTGA. Trimming removed 0 bases from V and 1 base from J, with 6 bases in between. The CDR3 DNA reads as TGTGCCAGCAGCTTAACGGGGGCCCAAGAGACCCAGTACTTC. Translation gives CASSLTGAQETQYF.

The genes are TRBV27 and TRBJ2-1, with 13 bases matching TRBD2. The germline V gene has CDR1 MNHEY and CDR2 SMNVEV (reference sequence). Trimming at V came to 8 bases and at J to 2 bases, leaving 12 bases not matched to a gene. The CDR3 contains 18 residues. CDR3 nucleotide sequence: TGTGCCAGCCGATTACTAGCGGGGGGGCCGGCCCCCTACAATGAGCAGTTCTTC. Translation: CASRLLAGGPAPYNEQFF.

The chain combines TRBV29-1 with TRBJ1-3; the D gene is possibly TRBD1 (5 bases). CDR1 and CDR2 from the germline V gene are SQVTM and ANQGSEA. V was cut by 7 bases and J by 2 bases, with 9 bases left in between. The CDR3 has 12 amino acids. CDR3 in DNA: TGCAGCGCGTGGGGGGCTGGAAACACCATATATTTT. This translates into CSAWGAGNTIYF.

The J gene is TRBJ1-2, the V gene TRBV7-9; 7 bases fit TRBD1. V was clipped by 5 bases and J by 6 bases; unmatched bases: 6. CDR1 SEHNR and CDR2 FQNEAQ come from the germline V gene (reference sequence). This CDR3 comprises 13 residues. In DNA, the CDR3 is TGTGCCAGCAGCGCTAACAGGGGTGATGGCTACACCTTC. Translated: CASSANRGDGYTF.

This chain uses TRBV9 with TRBJ2-1, with a tentative D call TRBD1 (5 bases). Trimming pared 0 bases from V and 8 bases from J, leaving 9 bases between. The CDR3 length is 13 residues. Germline V gene sequence: CDR1 SGDLS, CDR2 YYNGEE. DNA for the CDR3: TGTGCCAGCAGCGTAGCAGGGTCCGATGAGCAGTTCTTC. This sequence encodes CASSVAGSDEQFF.

The chain carries TRBV6-5 and TRBJ2-5; the match to TRBD2 covers 7 bases. TRBJ2-7 explains the end of the DNA better; the J call may be wrong. Germline-derived CDR1 and CDR2 are MNHEY and SVGAGI. This CDR3 region has 15 residues. CDR3 DNA: TGTGCCAGCAGTCTAGGACTAGTCTTCGCCCACGAGCAGTACTTC. Protein: CASSLGLVFAHEQYF.

The chain is built from TRBV9 and TRBJ2-7, with 7 bases fitting TRBD2. This CDR3 comprises 16 residues. Germline-derived CDR1 and CDR2 are SGDLS and YYNGEE. The ends lost 0 bases at V and 0 bases at J; junction bases unmatched: 6. CDR3 DNA: TGTGCCAGCAGCGTAGGGGCTAGCGGAAGCTCCTACGAGCAGTACTTC. Translating it yields CASSVGASGSSYEQYF.

This chain connects TRBV13 to TRBJ2-2; 8 nucleotides align to TRBD2. With 4 bases clipped from V and 8 bases from J, the junction kept 18 bases outside the gene matches. In germline, CDR1 is PRHDT, CDR2 FYEKMQ (reference sequence). The CDR3 sequence is 18 residues long. CDR3 DNA: TGTGCCAGCAGCTCCCAGTTGTCAGCGGGAGTTGAAGGAGGGGAGCTGTTTTTT. The encoded protein is CASSSQLSAGVEGGELFF.

The chain couples TRBV9 to TRBJ1-1; D is unresolved. V was cut by 4 bases and J by 1 base, with 11 bases left in between. Looked up from germline, CDR1 is SGDLS and CDR2 is YYNGEE. CDR3 length: 14 residues. The CDR3 protein is CASSSGGKNTEAFF. The CDR3 DNA sequence: TGTGCCAGCAGCTCCGGAGGTAAGAACACTGAAGCTTTCTTT.

The chain carries TRBV7-7 and TRBJ1-5, with D hard to call. V gave up 0 bases and J gave up 6 bases, with 6 bases separating them. This CDR3 comprises 13 residues. Germline V CDR1 and CDR2: SSHAT, FNYEAQ (reference sequence). Here the CDR3 reads CASSLAYGQPQHF. CDR3 DNA sequence: TGTGCCAGCAGCTTAGCGTACGGTCAGCCCCAGCATTTT.

Notes on this clone: The sample has other DNA sequences that encode this CDR3 too. V is TRBV4-1 and J is TRBJ2-5; 9 nucleotides agree with TRBD1. The trim removed 4 bases at V and 5 bases at J, leaving 5 bases unmatched. The germline V gene encodes CDR1 MGHRA and CDR2 YSYEKL. The CDR3 is made up of 14 amino acids. CDR3 in DNA: TGCGCCAGCAGCCTACAGGGGGCGGGGGAGACCCAGTACTTC. Encoded protein: CASSLQGAGETQYF.

V usage is TRBV4-1 and J usage is TRBJ2-3; 9 positions match TRBD2. Looked up from germline, CDR1 is MGHRA and CDR2 is YSYEKL. The CDR3 extends over 16 amino acids. V shed 0 bases, J shed 6 bases, and the junction held 7 bases outside the gene matches. For the CDR3, the DNA is TGCGCCAGCAGCCAAGATAGCGGGGGAGGTTGGGATACGCAGTATTTT. It codes for CASSQDSGGGWDTQYF.

The chain uses TRBV19 and TRBJ2-5, with D perhaps matching TRBD1 (5 bases). The CDR3 extends over 14 amino acids. V lost 6 bases to trimming and J lost 0 bases, with 11 bases between them. CDR1 is LNHDA, CDR2 SQIVND, per germline (reference sequence). The CDR3 protein is CASSQGIHQETQYF. The DNA for the CDR3 is TGTGCCAGTAGCCAGGGAATTCACCAAGAGACCCAGTACTTC.

The chain joins TRBV29-1 to TRBJ1-2; D is possibly TRBD1 (5 bases). From germline, CDR1 is SQVTM and CDR2 ANQGSEA. Trimming pared 8 bases from V and 6 bases from J, leaving 16 bases between. The CDR3 covers 12 residues. The CDR3 loop is CSSAGGGDGYTF. CDR3 nucleotides: TGCAGCTCCGCTGGCGGGGGGGATGGCTACACCTTC. The full variable domain, its missing parts supplied by reference TRBV29-1 and TRBJ1-2, is SAVISQKPSRDICQRGTSLTIQCQVDSQVTMMFWYRQQPGQSLTLIATANQGSEATYESGFVIDKFPISRPNLTFSTLTVSNMSPEDSSIYLCSSAGGGDGYTFGSGTRLTVV.

The V and J genes are TRBV13 and TRBJ2-1, with 8 bases lining up with TRBD1. The CDR3 totals 14 residues. CDR1 and CDR2 (germline): PRHDT, FYEKMQ (reference sequence). V was pared by 5 bases and J by 6 bases, with 6 bases of the junction left unmatched. The CDR3 here is CASSLNGQGNEQFF. CDR3 sequence (DNA): TGTGCCAGCAGCCTGAACGGACAGGGCAATGAGCAGTTCTTC.

The chain recombines TRBV9 with TRBJ2-1, with 9 bases lining up with TRBD2. The length of the CDR3 is 18 residues. Trimming took 3 bases from V and 8 from J; bases not matched to a gene: 18. Looked up from germline, CDR1 is SGDLS and CDR2 is YYNGEE. Here the CDR3 DNA reads TGTGCCAGCAGCGCAGACCCCGGACTAGCGCGACCTCTGGATGAGCAGTTCTTC. Translation gives CASSADPGLARPLDEQFF.

This chain links TRBV7-3 with TRBJ2-3, with 8 bases aligning to TRBD2. CDR1 SGHTA and CDR2 FQGTGA come from the germline V gene. The V gene end was trimmed by 0 bases and the J gene end by 6 bases; junction bases not matched to a gene: 8. The CDR3 extends over 16 amino acids. Here the CDR3 DNA reads TGTGCCAGCAGCTTAACTCCGCCGGGAGGGCTGGATACGCAGTATTTT. It specifies CASSLTPPGGLDTQYF.

This rearrangement joins TRBV4-1 to TRBJ2-2, with a possible D match to TRBD1 (5 bases). This CDR3 has 15 residues. Trimming removed 3 bases from V and 6 bases from J, with 14 bases in between. CDR1 and CDR2 (germline): MGHRA, YSYEKL. CDR3: CASSHEDSFPGELFF. In DNA, the CDR3 is TGCGCCAGCAGCCACGAAGACAGCTTCCCCGGGGAGCTGTTTTTT.

A word on this clone: This sample includes further DNA sequences coding for the same CDR3. The rearrangement joins TRBV19 to TRBJ1-1, with D perhaps TRBD1 (5 bases). V was clipped by 7 bases and J by 1 base, with 16 bases between them. Per the germline V gene, CDR1 is LNHDA and CDR2 is SQIVND (reference sequence). CDR3 length equals 15 residues. CDR3 sequence (DNA): TGTGCCAGTACCAGACCCACGGGGGGGAACACTGAAGCTTTCTTT. It yields the protein CASTRPTGGNTEAFF.